This T cell receptor (beta chain) was sequenced in a study of follicular helper T cells after annual influenza vaccination. Broader study findings: Each annual vaccination recalled recurring oligoclonal ICOS+CD38+ cTfh clonotypes. Productive TCRB sequences came from only roughly 10-20% of cells. The much larger non-cTfh compartments may have been undersampled.

A note on this clone: Antigen unknown.

TCRdb keeps only in-frame clones here, not all; method: immunoSEQ multiplex PCR. The sample lists about 11,000 clones; roughly 80% were seen once. Losses at the gene ends were 7 bases for V and 9 bases for J; bases not matched to a gene: 13. The length of the CDR3 is 15 residues. In germline, CDR1 is SNHLY, CDR2 FYNNEI. This sample comprised CXCR5- memory CD4+ T cells sorted from blood, obtained 6 weeks after influenza vaccination. The clonotype comes from an adult who received the influenza vaccine. This chain joins TRBV2 and TRBJ2-1; 9 bases fit TRBD2. In DNA form, the CDR3 reads TGTGCCAGCAATGGCTTGGCTAGCGGGACGGGTGAGCAGTTCTTC. It translates to CASNGLASGTGEQFF.